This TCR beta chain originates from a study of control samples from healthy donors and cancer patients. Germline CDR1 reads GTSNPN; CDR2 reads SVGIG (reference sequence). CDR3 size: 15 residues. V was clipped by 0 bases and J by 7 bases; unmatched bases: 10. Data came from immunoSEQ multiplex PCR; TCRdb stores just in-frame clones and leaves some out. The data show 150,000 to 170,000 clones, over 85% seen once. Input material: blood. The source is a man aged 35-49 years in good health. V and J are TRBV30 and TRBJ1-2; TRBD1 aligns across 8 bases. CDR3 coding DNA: TGTGCCTGGAGTGTACTCCCCAGGACAGGGTTTGGCTACACCTTC. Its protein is CAWSVLPRTGFGYTF.